This T cell receptor beta chain originates from a study of PD-1 blockade in classical Hodgkin lymphoma. Trimming left V 5 bases short and J 0 bases short, with 29 bases between. The CDR3 is made up of 20 amino acids. Germline CDR1 reads LNHDA; CDR2 reads SQIVND (reference sequence). Time point here: cycle 4 day 1 (C4D1), after 5 to 7 weeks of nivolumab. All trial patients relapsed after autologous stem cell transplantation. The repertoire was sequenced with immunoSEQ multiplex PCR; TCRdb's copy has only in-frame clones and lacks some. There are around 20,000 clones in the sample; more than 70% occur only once, and less than 20% lies in the top ten.

This sequence joins TRBV19 and TRBJ2-7, with a possible D match to TRBD1 (6 bases). The origin of this receptor is a human donor with classical Hodgkin lymphoma. Sequenced material: peripheral blood mononuclear cells (PBMCs), taken before the fourth cycle of nivolumab. The CDR3 loop is CASSVSSGVWGQTGSYEQYF. CDR3 DNA: TGTGCCAGTAGTGTGTCGTCCGGGGTGTGGGGACAAACGGGCTCCTACGAGCAGTACTTC.